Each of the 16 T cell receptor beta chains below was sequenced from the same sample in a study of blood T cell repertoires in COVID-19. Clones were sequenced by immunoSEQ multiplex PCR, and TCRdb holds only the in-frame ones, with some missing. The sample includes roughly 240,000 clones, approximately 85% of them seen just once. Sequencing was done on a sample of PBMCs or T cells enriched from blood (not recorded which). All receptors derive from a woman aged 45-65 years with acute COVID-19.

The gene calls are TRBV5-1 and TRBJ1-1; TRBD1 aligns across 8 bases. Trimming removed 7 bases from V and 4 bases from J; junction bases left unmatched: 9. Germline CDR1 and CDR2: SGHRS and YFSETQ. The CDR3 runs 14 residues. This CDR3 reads CASGKTGDGTEAFF. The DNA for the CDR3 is TGCGCCAGCGGCAAGACAGGGGATGGCACTGAAGCTTTCTTT. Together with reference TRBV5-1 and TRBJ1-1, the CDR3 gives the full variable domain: KAGVTQTPRYLIKTRGQQVTLSCSPISGHRSVSWYQQTPGQGLQFLFEYFSETQRNKGNFPGRFSGRQFSNSRSEMNVSTLELGDSALYLCASGKTGDGTEAFFGQGTRLTVV.

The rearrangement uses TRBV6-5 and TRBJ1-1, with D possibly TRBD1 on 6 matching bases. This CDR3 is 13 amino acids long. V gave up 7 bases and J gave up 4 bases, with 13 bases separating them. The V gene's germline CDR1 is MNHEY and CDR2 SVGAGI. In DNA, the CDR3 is TGTGCCAGCAAGGAACAGGGCCCCACTGAAGCTTTCTTT. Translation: CASKEQGPTEAFF.

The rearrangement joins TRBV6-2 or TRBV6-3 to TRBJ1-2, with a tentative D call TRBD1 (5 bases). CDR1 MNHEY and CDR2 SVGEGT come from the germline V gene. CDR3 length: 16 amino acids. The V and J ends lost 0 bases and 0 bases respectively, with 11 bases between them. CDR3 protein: CASSYSQGSTNYGYTF. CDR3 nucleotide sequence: TGTGCCAGCAGTTACTCGCAGGGATCTACTAACTATGGCTACACCTTC.

The CDR3 nucleotides are TGTGCCAGCAGCCAAGTGGAACGGGGGAATGAGCAGTTCTTC. Residues: CASSQVERGNEQFF. The V call is TRBV3-1 (or the pseudogene TRBV3-2), the J call TRBJ2-1, with a tentative D call TRBD2 (6 bases). This CDR3 spans 14 amino acids. CDR1 and CDR2 from the germline V gene are LGHDT and YNNKEL (reference sequence). Trimming removed 1 base from V and 7 bases from J, with 11 bases in between.

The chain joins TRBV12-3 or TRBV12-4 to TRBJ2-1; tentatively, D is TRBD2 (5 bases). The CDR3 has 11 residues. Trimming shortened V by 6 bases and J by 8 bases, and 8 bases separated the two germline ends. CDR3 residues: CASSPRDEQFF. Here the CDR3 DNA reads TGTGCCAGCAGCCCGAGGGATGAGCAGTTCTTC.

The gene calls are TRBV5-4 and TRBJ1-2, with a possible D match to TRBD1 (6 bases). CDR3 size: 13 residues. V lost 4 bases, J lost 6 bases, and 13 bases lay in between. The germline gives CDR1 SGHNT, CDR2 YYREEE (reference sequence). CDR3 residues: CASSHNRDNGYTF. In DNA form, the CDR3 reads TGTGCCAGCAGCCATAACAGGGACAATGGCTACACCTTC.

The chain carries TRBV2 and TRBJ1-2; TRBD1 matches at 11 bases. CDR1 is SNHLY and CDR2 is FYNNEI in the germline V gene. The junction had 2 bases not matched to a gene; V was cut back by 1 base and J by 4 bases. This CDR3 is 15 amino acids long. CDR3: CASSEGGTGGYGYTF. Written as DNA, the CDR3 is TGTGCCAGCAGTGAAGGGGGGACAGGGGGCTATGGCTACACCTTC.

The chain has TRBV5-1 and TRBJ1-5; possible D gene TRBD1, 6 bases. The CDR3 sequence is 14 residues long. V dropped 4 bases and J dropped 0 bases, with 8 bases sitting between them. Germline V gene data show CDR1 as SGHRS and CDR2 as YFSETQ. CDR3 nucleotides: TGCGCCAGCAGCCCGGACAGTAGCAATCAGCCCCAGCATTTT. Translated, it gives CASSPDSSNQPQHF.

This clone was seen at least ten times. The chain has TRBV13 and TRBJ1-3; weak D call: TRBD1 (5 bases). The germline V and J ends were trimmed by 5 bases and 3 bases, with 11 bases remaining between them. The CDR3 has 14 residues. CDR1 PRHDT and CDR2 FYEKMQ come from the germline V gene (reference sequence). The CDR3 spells CASSPRGRGNTIYF. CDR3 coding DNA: TGTGCCAGCAGCCCTAGGGGCCGTGGAAACACCATATATTTT.

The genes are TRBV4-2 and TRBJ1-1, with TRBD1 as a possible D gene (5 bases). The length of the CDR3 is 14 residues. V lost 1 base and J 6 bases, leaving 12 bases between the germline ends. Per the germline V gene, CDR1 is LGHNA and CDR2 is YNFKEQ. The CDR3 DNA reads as TGTGCCAGCAGCCAAGGCAGGGTGGGTCCTGAAGCTTTCTTT. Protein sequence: CASSQGRVGPEAFF.

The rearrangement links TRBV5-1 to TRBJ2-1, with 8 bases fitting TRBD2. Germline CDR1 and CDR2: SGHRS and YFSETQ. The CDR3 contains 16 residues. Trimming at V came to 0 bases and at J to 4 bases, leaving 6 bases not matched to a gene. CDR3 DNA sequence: TGCGCCAGCAGCTTGGTTGCGGGGGGCGGGTACAATGAGCAGTTCTTC. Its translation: CASSLVAGGGYNEQFF. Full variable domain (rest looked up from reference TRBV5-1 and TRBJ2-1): KAGVTQTPRYLIKTRGQQVTLSCSPISGHRSVSWYQQTPGQGLQFLFEYFSETQRNKGNFPGRFSGRQFSNSRSEMNVSTLELGDSALYLCASSLVAGGGYNEQFFGPGTRLTVL.

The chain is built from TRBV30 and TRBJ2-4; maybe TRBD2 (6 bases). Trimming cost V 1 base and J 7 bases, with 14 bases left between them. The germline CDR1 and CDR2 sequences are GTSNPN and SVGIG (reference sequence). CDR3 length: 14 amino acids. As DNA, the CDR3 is TGTGCCTGGAGTGGGGATCGGGGGACGAACATTCAGTACTTC. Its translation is CAWSGDRGTNIQYF.

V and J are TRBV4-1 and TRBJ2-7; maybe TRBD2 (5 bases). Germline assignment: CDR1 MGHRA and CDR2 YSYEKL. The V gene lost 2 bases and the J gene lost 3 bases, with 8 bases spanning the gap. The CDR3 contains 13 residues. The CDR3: CASSQHSDYEQYF. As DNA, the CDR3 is TGCGCCAGCAGCCAACATAGCGACTACGAGCAGTACTTC.

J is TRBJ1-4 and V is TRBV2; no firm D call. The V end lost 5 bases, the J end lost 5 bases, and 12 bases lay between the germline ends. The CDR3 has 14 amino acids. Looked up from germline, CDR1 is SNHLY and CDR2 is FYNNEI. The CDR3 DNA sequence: TGTGCCAGCAGTCGAGAGGGCACGAATGAAAAACTGTTTTTT. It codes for CASSREGTNEKLFF.

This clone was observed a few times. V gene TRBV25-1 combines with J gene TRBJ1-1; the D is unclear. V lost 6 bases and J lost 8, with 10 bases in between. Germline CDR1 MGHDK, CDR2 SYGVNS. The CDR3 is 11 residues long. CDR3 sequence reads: CASRSELEAFF. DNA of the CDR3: TGTGCCAGCAGGTCGGAGCTGGAAGCTTTCTTT.

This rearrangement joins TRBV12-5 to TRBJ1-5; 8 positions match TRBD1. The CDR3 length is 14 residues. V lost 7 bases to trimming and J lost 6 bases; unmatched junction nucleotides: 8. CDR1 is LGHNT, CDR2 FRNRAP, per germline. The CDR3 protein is CASALQGVGQPQHF. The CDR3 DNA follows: TGTGCTAGTGCCTTACAGGGGGTGGGTCAGCCCCAGCATTTT.